This entry describes one T cell receptor beta chain. The antigen remains undetermined. These data are taken from a study of OX40 agonist ivuxolimab in advanced cancers. Only in-frame clones appear in the TCRdb table, and some are missing; sequencing was by immunoSEQ multiplex PCR. The data hold about 50,000 clones, with approximately 89% observed a single time. Study observations and caveats: The work left the antigen specificity of expanded peripheral T cells undetermined. A proportion of nonresponders additionally exhibited low normalized T-cell clonal expansion.

The sequences come from CD4+ or CD8+ T cells sorted from blood, collected in a trial of the OX40 agonist ivuxolimab. The TCR sequence derives from an adult with an advanced solid tumor such as melanoma, head and neck, liver or kidney cancer.

This chain's CDR3 is CASRGTGAGTNEKLFF. In DNA, the CDR3 is TGCGCCAGCAGGGGGACAGGCGCTGGGACTAATGAAAAACTGTTTTTT. This chain links TRBV10-2 with TRBJ1-4; 8 nucleotides line up with TRBD1. Germline loops: CDR1 WSHSY, CDR2 SAAADI. CDR3 length equals 16 residues. With 6 bases clipped from V and 2 bases from J, the junction kept 8 bases outside the gene matches.